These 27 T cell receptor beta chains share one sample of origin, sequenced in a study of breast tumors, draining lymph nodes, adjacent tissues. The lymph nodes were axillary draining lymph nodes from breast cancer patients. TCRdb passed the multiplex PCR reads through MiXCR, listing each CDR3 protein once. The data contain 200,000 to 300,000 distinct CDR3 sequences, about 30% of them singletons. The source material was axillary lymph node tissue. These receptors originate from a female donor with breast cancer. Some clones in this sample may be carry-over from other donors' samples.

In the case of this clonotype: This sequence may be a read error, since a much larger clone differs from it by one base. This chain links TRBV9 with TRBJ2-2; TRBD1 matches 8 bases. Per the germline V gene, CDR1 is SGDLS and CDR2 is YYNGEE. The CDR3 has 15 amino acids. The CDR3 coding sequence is TGTGCCAGCAGCCTCGGGACAGGCCTGGCCGGGGGGCTGTTTTTT. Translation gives CASSLGTGLAGGLFF.

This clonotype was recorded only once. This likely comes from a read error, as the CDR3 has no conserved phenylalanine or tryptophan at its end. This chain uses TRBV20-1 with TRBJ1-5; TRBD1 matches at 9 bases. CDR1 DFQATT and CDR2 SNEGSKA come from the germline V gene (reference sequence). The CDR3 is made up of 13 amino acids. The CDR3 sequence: CSAWTGDNQPQHL. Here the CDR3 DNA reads TGTAGTGCTTGGACAGGGGACAATCAGCCCCAGCATCTT.

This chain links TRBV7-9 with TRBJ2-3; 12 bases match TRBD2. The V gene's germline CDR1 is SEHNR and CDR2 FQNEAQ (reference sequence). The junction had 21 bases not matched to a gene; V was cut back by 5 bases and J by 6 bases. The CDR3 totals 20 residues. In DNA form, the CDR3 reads TGTGCCAGCAGCCCCGGCACTAGGGGCATGTCTAGCGGGAGGGGGGATACGCAGTATTTT. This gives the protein CASSPGTRGMSSGRGDTQYF.

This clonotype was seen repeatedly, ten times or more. In DNA form, the CDR3 reads TGCAGTGCTAGTAATCTGGCAGTCACAGATACGCAGTATTTT. It codes for CSASNLAVTDTQYF. The J gene is TRBJ2-3, the V gene TRBV20-1; D is undetermined. The CDR3 is 14 residues long. Between the trimmed V and J ends, which lost 3 bases and 2 bases, there was a span of 12 bases. The germline CDR1 and CDR2 sequences are DFQATT and SNEGSKA (reference sequence).

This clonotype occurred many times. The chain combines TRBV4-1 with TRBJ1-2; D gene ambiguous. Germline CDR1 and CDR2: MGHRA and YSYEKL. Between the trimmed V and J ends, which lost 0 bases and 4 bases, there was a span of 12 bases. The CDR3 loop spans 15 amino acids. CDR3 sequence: CASSQDMTGIYGYTF. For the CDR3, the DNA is TGCGCCAGCAGCCAAGATATGACGGGAATCTATGGCTACACCTTC.

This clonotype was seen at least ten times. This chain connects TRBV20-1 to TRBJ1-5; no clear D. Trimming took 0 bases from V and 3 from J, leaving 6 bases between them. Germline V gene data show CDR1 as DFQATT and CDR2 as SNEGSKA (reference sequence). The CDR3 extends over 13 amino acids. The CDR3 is CSARETINQPQHF. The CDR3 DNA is TGCAGTGCTAGAGAAACGATCAATCAGCCCCAGCATTTT.

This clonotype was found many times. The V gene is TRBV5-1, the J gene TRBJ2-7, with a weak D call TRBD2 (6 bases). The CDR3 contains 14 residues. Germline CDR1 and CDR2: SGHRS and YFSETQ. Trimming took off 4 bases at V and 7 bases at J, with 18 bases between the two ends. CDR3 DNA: TGCGCCAGCAGCCGGGACTCCAGGTCGTGGGAGCAGTACTTC. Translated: CASSRDSRSWEQYF.

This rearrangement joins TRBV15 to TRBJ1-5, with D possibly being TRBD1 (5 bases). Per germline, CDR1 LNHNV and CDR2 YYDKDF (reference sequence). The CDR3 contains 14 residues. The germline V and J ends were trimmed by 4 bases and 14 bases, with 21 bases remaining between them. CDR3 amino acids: CATSTAGGSYNEHF. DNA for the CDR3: TGTGCCACCAGCACCGCGGGGGGATCCTACAATGAGCATTTT.

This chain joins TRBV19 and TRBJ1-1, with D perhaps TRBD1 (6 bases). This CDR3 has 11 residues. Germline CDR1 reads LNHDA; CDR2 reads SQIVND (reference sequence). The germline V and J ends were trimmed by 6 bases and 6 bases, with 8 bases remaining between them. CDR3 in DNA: TGTGCCAGTAGCCAGGGGCCTGAAGCTTTCTTT. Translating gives CASSQGPEAFF.

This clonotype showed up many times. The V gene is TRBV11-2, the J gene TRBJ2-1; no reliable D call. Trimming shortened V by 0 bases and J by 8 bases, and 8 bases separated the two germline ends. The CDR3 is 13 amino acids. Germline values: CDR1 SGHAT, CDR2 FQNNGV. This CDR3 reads CASSLDRGDEQFF. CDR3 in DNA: TGTGCCAGCAGCTTAGATCGTGGTGATGAGCAGTTCTTC.

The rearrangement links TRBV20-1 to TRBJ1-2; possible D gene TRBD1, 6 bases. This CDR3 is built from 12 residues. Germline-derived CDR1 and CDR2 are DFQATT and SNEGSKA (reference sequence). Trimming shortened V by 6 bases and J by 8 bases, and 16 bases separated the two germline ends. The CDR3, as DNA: TGCAGTGCCAGATCAGGGGCTAGGGGCTACACCTTC. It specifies CSARSGARGYTF.

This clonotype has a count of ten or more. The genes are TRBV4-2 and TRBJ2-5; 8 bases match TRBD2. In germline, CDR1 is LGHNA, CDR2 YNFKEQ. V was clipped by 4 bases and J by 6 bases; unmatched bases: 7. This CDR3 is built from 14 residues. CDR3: CASSRAGGAKTQYF. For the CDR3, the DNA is TGTGCCAGCAGCCGGGCGGGGGGAGCGAAGACCCAGTACTTC.

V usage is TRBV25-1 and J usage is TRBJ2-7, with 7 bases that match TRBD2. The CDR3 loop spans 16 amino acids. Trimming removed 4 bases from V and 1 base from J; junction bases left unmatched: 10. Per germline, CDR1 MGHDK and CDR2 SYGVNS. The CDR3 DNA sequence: TGTGCCAGCAGTGCTGGAGCCCTAGCGGCTTCCTACGAGCAGTACTTC. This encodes CASSAGALAASYEQYF.

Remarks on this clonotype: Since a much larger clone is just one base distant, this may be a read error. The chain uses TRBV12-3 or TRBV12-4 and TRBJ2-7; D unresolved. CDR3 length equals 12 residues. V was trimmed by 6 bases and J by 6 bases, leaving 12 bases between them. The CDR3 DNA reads TGTGCCAGCAGGAACGTAGGCAGCGAGCAGTACTTC. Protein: CASRNVGSEQYF.

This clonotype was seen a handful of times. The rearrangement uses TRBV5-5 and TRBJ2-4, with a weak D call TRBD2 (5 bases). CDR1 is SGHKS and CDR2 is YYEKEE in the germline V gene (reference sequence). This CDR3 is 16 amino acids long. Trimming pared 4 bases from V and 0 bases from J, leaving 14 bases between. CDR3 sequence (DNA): TGTGCCAGCAGCGGTCTATGGACTTTAGCCAAAAACATTCAGTACTTC. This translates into CASSGLWTLAKNIQYF.

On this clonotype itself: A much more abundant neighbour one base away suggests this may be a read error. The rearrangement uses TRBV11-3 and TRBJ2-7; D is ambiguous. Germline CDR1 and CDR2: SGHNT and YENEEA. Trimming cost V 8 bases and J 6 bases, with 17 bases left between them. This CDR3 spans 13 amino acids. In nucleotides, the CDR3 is TGTGCCAGCGGCAGCTTGACTTTGTCCGAGCAGTACTTC. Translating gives CASGSLTLSEQYF.

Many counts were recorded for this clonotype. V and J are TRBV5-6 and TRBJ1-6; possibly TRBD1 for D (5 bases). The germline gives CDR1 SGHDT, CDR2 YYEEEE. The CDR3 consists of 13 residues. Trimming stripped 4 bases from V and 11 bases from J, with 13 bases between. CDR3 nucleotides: TGTGCCAGCAGCCGAGGGGAGAGGCCACCCCTCCACTTT. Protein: CASSRGERPPLHF.

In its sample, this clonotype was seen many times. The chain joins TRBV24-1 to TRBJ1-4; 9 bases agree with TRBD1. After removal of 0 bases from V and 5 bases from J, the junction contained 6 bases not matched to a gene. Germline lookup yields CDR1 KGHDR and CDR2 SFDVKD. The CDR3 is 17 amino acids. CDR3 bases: TGTGCCACCAGTGATTTGAACACAGGGGGCCTAAATGAAAAACTGTTTTTT. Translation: CATSDLNTGGLNEKLFF.

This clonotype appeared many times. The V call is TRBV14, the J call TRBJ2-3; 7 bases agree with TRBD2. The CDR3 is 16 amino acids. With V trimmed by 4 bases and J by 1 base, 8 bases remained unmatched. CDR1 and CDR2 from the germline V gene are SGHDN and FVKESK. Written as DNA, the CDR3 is TGTGCCAGCAGCCCTTTCAAACGGGGGGGCACAGATACGCAGTATTTT. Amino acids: CASSPFKRGGTDTQYF. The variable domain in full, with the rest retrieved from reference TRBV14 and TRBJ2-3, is EAGVTQFPSHSVIEKGQTVTLRCDPISGHDNLYWYRRVMGKEIKFLLHFVKESKQDESGMPNNRFLAERTGGTYSTLKVQPAELEDSGVYFCASSPFKRGGTDTQYFGPGTRLTVL.

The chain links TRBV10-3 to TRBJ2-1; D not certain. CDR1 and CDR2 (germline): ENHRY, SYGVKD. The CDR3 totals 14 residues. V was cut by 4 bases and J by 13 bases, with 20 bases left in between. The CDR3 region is CAISASSYGDKQFF. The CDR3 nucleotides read TGTGCCATCAGTGCCAGCAGTTATGGTGACAAACAGTTCTTC.

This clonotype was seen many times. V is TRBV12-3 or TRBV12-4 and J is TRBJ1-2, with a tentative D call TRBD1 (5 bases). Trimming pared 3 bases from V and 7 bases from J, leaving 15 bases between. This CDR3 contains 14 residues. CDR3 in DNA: TGTGCCAGCAGTTTGGCTCAGGGCGAAGTTGGCTACACCTTC. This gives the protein CASSLAQGEVGYTF.

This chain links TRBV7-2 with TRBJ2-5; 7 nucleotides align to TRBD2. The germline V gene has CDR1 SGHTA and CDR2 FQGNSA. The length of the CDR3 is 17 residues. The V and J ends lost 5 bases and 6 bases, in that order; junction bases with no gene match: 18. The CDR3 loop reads CASSQGRSSGMSKTQYF. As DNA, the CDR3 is TGTGCCAGCAGCCAAGGTCGATCCAGCGGGATGTCTAAGACCCAGTACTTC.

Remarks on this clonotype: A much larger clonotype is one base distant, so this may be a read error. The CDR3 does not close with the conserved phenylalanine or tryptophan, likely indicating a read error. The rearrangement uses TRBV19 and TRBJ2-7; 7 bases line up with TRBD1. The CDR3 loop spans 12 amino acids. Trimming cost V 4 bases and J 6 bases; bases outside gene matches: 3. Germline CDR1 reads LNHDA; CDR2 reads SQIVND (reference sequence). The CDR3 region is CASSTTGVEQYS. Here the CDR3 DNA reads TGTGCCAGTAGTACAACAGGGGTCGAGCAGTACTCC.

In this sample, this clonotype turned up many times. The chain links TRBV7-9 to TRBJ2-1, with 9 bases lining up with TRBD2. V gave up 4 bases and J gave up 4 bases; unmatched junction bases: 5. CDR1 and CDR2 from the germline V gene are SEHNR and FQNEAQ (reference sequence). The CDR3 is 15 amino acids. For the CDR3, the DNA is TGTGCCAGCAGCTGGCTAGCGGGAATTTACAATGAGCAGTTCTTC. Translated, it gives CASSWLAGIYNEQFF. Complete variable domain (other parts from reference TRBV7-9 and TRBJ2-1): DTGVSQNPRHKITKRGQNVTFRCDPISEHNRLYWYRQTLGQGPEFLTYFQNEAQLEKSRLLSDRFSAERPKGSFSTLEIQRTEQGDSAMYLCASSWLAGIYNEQFFGPGTRLTVL.

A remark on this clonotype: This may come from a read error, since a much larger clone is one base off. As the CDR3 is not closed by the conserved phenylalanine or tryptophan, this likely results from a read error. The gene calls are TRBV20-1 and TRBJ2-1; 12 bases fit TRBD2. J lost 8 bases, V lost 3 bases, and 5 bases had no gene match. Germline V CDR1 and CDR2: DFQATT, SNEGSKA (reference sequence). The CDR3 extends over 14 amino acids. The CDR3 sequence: CSARVLAGGYEQFS. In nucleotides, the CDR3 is TGCAGTGCTAGGGTACTAGCGGGAGGTTATGAGCAGTTCTCC.

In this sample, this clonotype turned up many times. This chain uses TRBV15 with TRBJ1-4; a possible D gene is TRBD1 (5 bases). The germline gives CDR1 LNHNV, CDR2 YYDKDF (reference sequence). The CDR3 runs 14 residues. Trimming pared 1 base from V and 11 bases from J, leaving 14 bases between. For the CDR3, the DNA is TGTGCCACCAGCAGAGCGGAGTACGAGGGGAAACTGTTTTTT. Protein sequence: CATSRAEYEGKLFF.

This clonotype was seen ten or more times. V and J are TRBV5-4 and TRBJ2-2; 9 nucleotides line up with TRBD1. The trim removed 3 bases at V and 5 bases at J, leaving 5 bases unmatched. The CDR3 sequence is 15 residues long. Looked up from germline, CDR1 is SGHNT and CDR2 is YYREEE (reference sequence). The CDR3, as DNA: TGTGCCAGCAGCTACGGGACAGGGCGGACCGGGGAGCTGTTTTTT. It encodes CASSYGTGRTGELFF.